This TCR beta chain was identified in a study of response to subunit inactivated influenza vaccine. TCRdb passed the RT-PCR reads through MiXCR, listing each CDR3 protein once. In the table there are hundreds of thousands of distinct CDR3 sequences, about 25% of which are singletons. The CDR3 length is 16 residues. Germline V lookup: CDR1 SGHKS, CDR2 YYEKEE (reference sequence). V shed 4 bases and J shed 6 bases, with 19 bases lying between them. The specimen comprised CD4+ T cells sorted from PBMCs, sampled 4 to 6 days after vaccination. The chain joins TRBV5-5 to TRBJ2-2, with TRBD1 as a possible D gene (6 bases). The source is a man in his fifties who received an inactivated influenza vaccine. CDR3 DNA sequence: TGTGCCAGCAGCACCCTTGGGGGCCGGGTTTCCGGGGAGCTGTTTTTT. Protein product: CASSTLGGRVSGELFF.